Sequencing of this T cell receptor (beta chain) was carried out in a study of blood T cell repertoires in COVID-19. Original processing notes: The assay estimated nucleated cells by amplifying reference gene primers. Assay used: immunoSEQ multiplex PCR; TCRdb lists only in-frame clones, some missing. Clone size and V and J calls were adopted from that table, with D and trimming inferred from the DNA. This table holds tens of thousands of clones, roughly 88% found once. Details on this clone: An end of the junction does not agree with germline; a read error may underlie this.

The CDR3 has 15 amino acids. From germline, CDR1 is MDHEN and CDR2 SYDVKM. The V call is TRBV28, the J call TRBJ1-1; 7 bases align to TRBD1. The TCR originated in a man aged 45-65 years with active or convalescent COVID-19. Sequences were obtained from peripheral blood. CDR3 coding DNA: TGTGCGAGCAGGGGGACCCCCAGGGGTTCGACTGAAGCTTTCTTT. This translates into CASRGTPRGSTEAFF.